These T cell receptor beta chains were read from a single sample in a study of beta chain features in type 1 diabetes. The repertoire was sequenced with immunoSEQ multiplex PCR; TCRdb's copy has only in-frame clones and lacks some. This table holds about 620,000 clones, around 15% found once. Sequenced input: naive CD4+ T cells from blood. These receptor sequences come from a man aged 18 to 29 in good health. Each CDR3 is given with its conserved first and last residue. Fields, in order: CDR3 DNA, CDR3 protein, clone size, V gene, D gene, CDR3 length, J gene. D genes are given only for firm matches. Some rows have no size entry. The others give once, few or many, or a class for an expanded clone.

DNA: TGCGCCAGCAGCTTGAGCGCGCTCAACACCGGGGAGCTGTTTTTT
CDR3: CASSLSALNTGELFF
size: -
V: TRBV5-1
D: -
length: 15
J: TRBJ2-2

DNA: TGTGCCAGCAGCTTAAGCACAGATACGCAGTATTTT
CDR3: CASSLSTDTQYF
size: few
V: TRBV7-6
D: -
length: 12
J: TRBJ2-3

DNA: TGTGCCAGCAGCTCCCGGGGAGCGGGAGTAACAGATACGCAGTATTTT
CDR3: CASSSRGAGVTDTQYF
size: -
V: TRBV7-3
D: TRBD2
length: 16
J: TRBJ2-3

DNA: TGTGCCAGCTCACCAACCAGCCAAGAGACCCAGTACTTC
CDR3: CASSPTSQETQYF
size: few
V: TRBV18
D: -
length: 13
J: TRBJ2-5

DNA: TGCGCCAGCAGCCAAGAGCTGACAGCCCACACTGAAGCTTTCTTT
CDR3: CASSQELTAHTEAFF
size: few
V: TRBV4-3
D: -
length: 15
J: TRBJ1-1

DNA: TGTGCCAGCAGTTTAGAGCCACAGGCCAACTATGGCTACACCTTC
CDR3: CASSLEPQANYGYTF
size: few
V: TRBV7-2
D: -
length: 15
J: TRBJ1-2

DNA: TGTGCCAGCAGTTTATCCGGAAACACTGAAGCTTTCTTT
CDR3: CASSLSGNTEAFF
size: -
V: TRBV7-2
D: -
length: 13
J: TRBJ1-1

DNA: TGCGCCAGCAGCTTACCGACTAGCCGGTCCACCGGGGAGCTGTTTTTT
CDR3: CASSLPTSRSTGELFF
size: -
V: TRBV5-1
D: TRBD2
length: 16
J: TRBJ2-2

DNA: TGTGCCTGGAGTGTAGGCGTTTCTCAGCCCCAGCATTTT
CDR3: CAWSVGVSQPQHF
size: few
V: TRBV30
D: -
length: 13
J: TRBJ1-5

DNA: TGTGCCAGCAGCCTCGGACAGGGGGTGAAACAAGAGACCCAGTACTTC
CDR3: CASSLGQGVKQETQYF
size: -
V: TRBV7-2
D: TRBD1
length: 16
J: TRBJ2-5

DNA: TGCGCCACCGGGACTGAGGGCACAGATACGCAGTATTTT
CDR3: CATGTEGTDTQYF
size: -
V: TRBV4-1
D: -
length: 13
J: TRBJ2-3

DNA: TGTGCCAGCAGCTTAGTGCGGCGGTACACCGGGGAGCTGTTTTTT
CDR3: CASSLVRRYTGELFF
size: -
V: TRBV7-2
D: -
length: 15
J: TRBJ2-2

DNA: TGCAGCGCATCGGGTCACCGGACCGATGAGCAGTTCTTC
CDR3: CSASGHRTDEQFF
size: few
V: TRBV29-1
D: -
length: 13
J: TRBJ2-1

DNA: TGTGCCAGCAGCTTGGGGCCTAGCGGCACAGATACGCAGTATTTT
CDR3: CASSLGPSGTDTQYF
size: few
V: TRBV11-1
D: -
length: 15
J: TRBJ2-3

DNA: TGTGCCAGCAGCTTAGTGCCGGACAAGATGTACGAGCAGTACTTC
CDR3: CASSLVPDKMYEQYF
size: few
V: TRBV11-2
D: -
length: 15
J: TRBJ2-7

DNA: TGTGCCAGCAGCTTAATGCGCATAGAGTATGGCTACACCTTC
CDR3: CASSLMRIEYGYTF
size: -
V: TRBV7-2
D: -
length: 14
J: TRBJ1-2

DNA: TGTGCCAGCAGTTTAACGAGTAACGAGGGGGCGCGCGGTGGCTACACCTTC
CDR3: CASSLTSNEGARGGYTF
size: -
V: TRBV27
D: TRBD1
length: 17
J: TRBJ1-2

DNA: TGTGCCACAAGTGCTAAGGGACCCCTTAACTATGGCTACACCTTC
CDR3: CATSAKGPLNYGYTF
size: -
V: TRBV6-5
D: -
length: 15
J: TRBJ1-2

DNA: TGTGCCAGCAGCTTAGACAGGGGGCTATACGAGCAGTACTTC
CDR3: CASSLDRGLYEQYF
size: -
V: TRBV5-4
D: TRBD1
length: 14
J: TRBJ2-7

DNA: TGTGCCAGCAGTTCCCCAGCGGCCTCCGGAAAGTACTTC
CDR3: CASSSPAASGKYF
size: few
V: TRBV28
D: -
length: 13
J: TRBJ2-7

DNA: TGTGCCAGCAGCTTCCAGGGGGCCGTTTTTGGTGCTAACTATGGCTACACCTTC
CDR3: CASSFQGAVFGANYGYTF
size: few
V: TRBV7-2
D: TRBD1
length: 18
J: TRBJ1-2

DNA: TGTGCCATCAGGCGGGGGGCCCACACAGATACGCAGTATTTT
CDR3: CAIRRGAHTDTQYF
size: -
V: TRBV10-3
D: TRBD2
length: 14
J: TRBJ2-3

DNA: TGTGCCACCAGAGCCCTGGGGCGCCAAGCTTTCTTT
CDR3: CATRALGRQAFF
size: -
V: TRBV15
D: -
length: 12
J: TRBJ1-1

DNA: TGTGCCAGCAGCTTAGTTCCCGGGACAGGGCCCAACGAGCAGTACTTC
CDR3: CASSLVPGTGPNEQYF
size: few
V: TRBV11-1
D: TRBD1
length: 16
J: TRBJ2-7

DNA: TGTGCCAGCAGCGGACAGGGGTCGGGTGAAAAACTGTTTTTT
CDR3: CASSGQGSGEKLFF
size: few
V: TRBV27
D: TRBD1
length: 14
J: TRBJ1-4

DNA: TGTGCCAGCAGTGAATACGGCCAAGAGACCCAGTACTTC
CDR3: CASSEYGQETQYF
size: few
V: TRBV25-1
D: -
length: 13
J: TRBJ2-5

DNA: TGTGCCAGCAGCTCCGGGACAGGGGGTCTATTTGAAGCTTTCTTT
CDR3: CASSSGTGGLFEAFF
size: -
V: TRBV5-4
D: TRBD1
length: 15
J: TRBJ1-1

DNA: TGTGCCAGCAGCGAGGGTCTCTCTGGAAACACCATATATTTT
CDR3: CASSEGLSGNTIYF
size: -
V: TRBV7-3
D: -
length: 14
J: TRBJ1-3

DNA: TGTGCCAGCAGGCCAGCGGGAGGGTCGTACGAGCAGTACTTC
CDR3: CASRPAGGSYEQYF
size: -
V: TRBV28
D: TRBD2
length: 14
J: TRBJ2-7

DNA: TGCGCCACAACGATAGCGGGGCGGAAAGATACGCAGTATTTT
CDR3: CATTIAGRKDTQYF
size: -
V: TRBV5-1
D: TRBD2
length: 14
J: TRBJ2-3

DNA: TGTGCCAGCATAAAGGGTCTTAATTCACCCCTCCACTTT
CDR3: CASIKGLNSPLHF
size: -
V: TRBV2
D: -
length: 13
J: TRBJ1-6

DNA: TGTGCCAGCCGCCGACCGGGACAGGTCACCTCTGGAAACACCATATATTTT
CDR3: CASRRPGQVTSGNTIYF
size: -
V: TRBV19
D: TRBD1
length: 17
J: TRBJ1-3

DNA: TGTGCCAGCAGCTTCAAGCGGGAGGTACCCACGAAGCAGTTCTTC
CDR3: CASSFKREVPTKQFF
size: -
V: TRBV5-5
D: TRBD2
length: 15
J: TRBJ2-1

DNA: TGTGCCAGCAGCTGGAGACAGCGGATCACCTCCTACAATGAGCAGTTCTTC
CDR3: CASSWRQRITSYNEQFF
size: few
V: TRBV11-1
D: -
length: 17
J: TRBJ2-1

DNA: TGTGCCAGCAGCCTAGCGGGGCCCAGCGGCAATGAGCAGTTCTTC
CDR3: CASSLAGPSGNEQFF
size: few
V: TRBV5-4
D: TRBD2
length: 15
J: TRBJ2-1

DNA: TGTGCCAGCAGCTTATCTGCTAGCGGGAGCTACGAGCAGTACTTC
CDR3: CASSLSASGSYEQYF
size: -
V: TRBV7-3
D: TRBD2
length: 15
J: TRBJ2-7

DNA: TGTGCCTGGAGAAGAAACGGAGGGGGGACTGAAGCTTTCTTT
CDR3: CAWRRNGGGTEAFF
size: few
V: TRBV30
D: -
length: 14
J: TRBJ1-1

DNA: TGTGCCTGGAGTAAGGGGGTTCGGGAGACCCAGTACTTC
CDR3: CAWSKGVRETQYF
size: once
V: TRBV30
D: -
length: 13
J: TRBJ2-5